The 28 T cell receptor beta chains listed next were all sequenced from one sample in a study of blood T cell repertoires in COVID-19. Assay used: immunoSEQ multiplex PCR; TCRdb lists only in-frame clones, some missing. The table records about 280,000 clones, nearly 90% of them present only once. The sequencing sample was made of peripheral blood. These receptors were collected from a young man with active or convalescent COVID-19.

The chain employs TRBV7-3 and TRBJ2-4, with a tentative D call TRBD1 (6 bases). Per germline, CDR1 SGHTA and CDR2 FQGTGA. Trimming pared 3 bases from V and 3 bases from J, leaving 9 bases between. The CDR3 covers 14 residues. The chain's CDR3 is CASSLDSGKNIQYF. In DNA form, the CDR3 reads TGTGCCAGCAGCTTGGACAGTGGCAAAAACATTCAGTACTTC.

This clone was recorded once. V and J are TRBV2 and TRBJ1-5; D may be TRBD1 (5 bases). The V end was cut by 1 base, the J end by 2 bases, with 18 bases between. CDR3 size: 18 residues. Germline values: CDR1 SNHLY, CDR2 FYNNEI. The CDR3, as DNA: TGTGCCAGCAGTGAAGGGTCAGGGTTTATGATCGGCAATCAGCCCCAGCATTTT. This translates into CASSEGSGFMIGNQPQHF.

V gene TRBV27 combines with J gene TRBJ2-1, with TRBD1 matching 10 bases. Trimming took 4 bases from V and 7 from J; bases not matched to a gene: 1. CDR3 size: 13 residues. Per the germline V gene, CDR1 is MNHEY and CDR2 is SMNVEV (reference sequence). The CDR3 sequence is CASSWTGGNEQFF. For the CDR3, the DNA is TGTGCCAGCAGTTGGACAGGGGGGAATGAGCAGTTCTTC.

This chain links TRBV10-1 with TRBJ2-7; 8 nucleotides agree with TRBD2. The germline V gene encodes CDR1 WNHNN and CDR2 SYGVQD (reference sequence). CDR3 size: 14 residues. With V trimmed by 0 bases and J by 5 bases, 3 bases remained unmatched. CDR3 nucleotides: TGCGCCAGCAGTGAGTCGGGAGCGGGGGACGAGCAGTACTTC. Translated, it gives CASSESGAGDEQYF.

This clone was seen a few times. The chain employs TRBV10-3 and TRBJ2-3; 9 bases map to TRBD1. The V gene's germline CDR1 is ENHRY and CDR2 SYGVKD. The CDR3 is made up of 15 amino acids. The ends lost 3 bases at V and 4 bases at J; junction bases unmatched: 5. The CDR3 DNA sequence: TGTGCCATCAGTGAAGGACAGGGGAGAGCAGATACGCAGTATTTT. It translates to CAISEGQGRADTQYF.

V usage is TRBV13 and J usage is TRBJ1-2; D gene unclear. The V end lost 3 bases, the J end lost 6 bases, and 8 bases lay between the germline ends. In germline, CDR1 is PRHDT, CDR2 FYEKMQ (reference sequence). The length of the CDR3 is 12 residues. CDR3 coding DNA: TGTGCCAGCAGCTTGTCGGGAAATGGCTACACCTTC. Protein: CASSLSGNGYTF.

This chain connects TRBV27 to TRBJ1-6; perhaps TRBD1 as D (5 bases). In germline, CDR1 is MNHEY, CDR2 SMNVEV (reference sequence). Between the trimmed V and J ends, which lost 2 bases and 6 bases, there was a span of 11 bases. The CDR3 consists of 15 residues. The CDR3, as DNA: TGTGCCAGCAGTTTAGGGGGGTCAATTAATTCACCCCTCCACTTT. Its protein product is CASSLGGSINSPLHF.

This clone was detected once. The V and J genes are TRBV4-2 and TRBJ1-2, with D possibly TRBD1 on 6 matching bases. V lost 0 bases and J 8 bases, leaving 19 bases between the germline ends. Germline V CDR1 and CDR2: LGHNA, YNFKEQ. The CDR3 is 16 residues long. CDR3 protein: CASSQDLSGGAGGYTF. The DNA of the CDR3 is TGTGCCAGCAGCCAAGATCTGTCGGGGGGCGCCGGCGGCTACACCTTC.

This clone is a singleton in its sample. The CDR3 loop is CASSLAGDRGYGYTF. The DNA of the CDR3 is TGTGCCAGCAGCTTAGCGGGCGACAGGGGATATGGCTACACCTTC. The V gene is TRBV7-9, the J gene TRBJ1-2; TRBD1 matches 8 bases. Germline V gene data show CDR1 as SEHNR and CDR2 as FQNEAQ (reference sequence). J gave up 5 bases and V 0 bases, and 5 bases lay outside the gene matches. The CDR3 spans 15 residues.

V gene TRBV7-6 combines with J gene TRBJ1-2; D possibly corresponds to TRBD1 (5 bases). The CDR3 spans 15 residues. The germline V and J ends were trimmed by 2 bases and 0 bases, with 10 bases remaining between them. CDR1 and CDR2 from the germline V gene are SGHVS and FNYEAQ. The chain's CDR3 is CASSLSRAPNYGYTF. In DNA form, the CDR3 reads TGTGCCAGCAGCTTATCCAGGGCCCCTAACTATGGCTACACCTTC.

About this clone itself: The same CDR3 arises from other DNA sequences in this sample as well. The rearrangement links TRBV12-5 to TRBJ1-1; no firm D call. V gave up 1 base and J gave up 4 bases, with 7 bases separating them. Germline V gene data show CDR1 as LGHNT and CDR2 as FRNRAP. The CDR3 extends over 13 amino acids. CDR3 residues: CASGLEAGTEAFF. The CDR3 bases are TGTGCTAGTGGTTTGGAGGCGGGCACTGAAGCTTTCTTT.

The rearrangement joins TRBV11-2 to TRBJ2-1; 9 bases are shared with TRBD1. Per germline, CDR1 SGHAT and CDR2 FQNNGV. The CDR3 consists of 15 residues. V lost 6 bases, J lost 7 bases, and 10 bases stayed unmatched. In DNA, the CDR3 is TGTGCCAGCAGATACGACAGGGGGTTGGGAAATGAGCAGTTCTTC. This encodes CASRYDRGLGNEQFF.

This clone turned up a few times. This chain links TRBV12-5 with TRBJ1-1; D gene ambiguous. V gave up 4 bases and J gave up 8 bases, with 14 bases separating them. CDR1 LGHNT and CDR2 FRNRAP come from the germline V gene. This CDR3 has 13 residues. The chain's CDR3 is CASGSSEEREAFF. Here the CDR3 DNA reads TGTGCTAGTGGTTCCTCTGAGGAGAGGGAAGCTTTCTTT.

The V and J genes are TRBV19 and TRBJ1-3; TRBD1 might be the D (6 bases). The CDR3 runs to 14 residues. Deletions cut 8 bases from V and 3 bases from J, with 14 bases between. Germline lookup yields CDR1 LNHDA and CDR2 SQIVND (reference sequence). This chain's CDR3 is CASGGGGRGNTIYF. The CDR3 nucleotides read TGTGCCAGTGGGGGGGGCGGCCGTGGAAACACCATATATTTT. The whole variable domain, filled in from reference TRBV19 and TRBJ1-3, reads DGGITQSPKYLFRKEGQNVTLSCEQNLNHDAMYWYRQDPGQGLRLIYYSQIVNDFQKGDIAEGYSVSREKKESFPLTVTSAQKNPTAFYLCASGGGGRGNTIYFGEGSWLTVV.

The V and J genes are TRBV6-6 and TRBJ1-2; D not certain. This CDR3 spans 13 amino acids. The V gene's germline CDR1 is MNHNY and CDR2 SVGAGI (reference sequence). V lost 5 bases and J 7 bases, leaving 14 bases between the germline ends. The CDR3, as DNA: TGTGCCAGCAGTCCCCAGACGGGTATTGGCTACACCTTC. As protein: CASSPQTGIGYTF.

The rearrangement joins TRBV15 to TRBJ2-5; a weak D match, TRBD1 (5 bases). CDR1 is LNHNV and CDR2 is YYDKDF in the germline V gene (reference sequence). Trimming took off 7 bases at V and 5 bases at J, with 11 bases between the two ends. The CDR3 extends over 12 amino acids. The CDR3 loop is CATKDIGETQYF. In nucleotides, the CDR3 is TGTGCCACCAAGGACATTGGGGAGACCCAGTACTTC.

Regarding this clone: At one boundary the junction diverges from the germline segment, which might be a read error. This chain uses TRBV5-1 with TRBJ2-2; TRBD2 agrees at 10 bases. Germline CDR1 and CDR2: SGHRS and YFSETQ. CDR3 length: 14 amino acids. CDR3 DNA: TGCGCCAGCAGCGTTCGACTAGCGGGTCGGGAACTGTTTTTT. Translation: CASSVRLAGRELFF.

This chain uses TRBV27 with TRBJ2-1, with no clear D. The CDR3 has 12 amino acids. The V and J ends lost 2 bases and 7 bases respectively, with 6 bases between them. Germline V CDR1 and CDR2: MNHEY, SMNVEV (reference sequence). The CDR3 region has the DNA TGTGCCAGCAGTTTAACCCGGAATGAGCAGTTCTTC. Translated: CASSLTRNEQFF.

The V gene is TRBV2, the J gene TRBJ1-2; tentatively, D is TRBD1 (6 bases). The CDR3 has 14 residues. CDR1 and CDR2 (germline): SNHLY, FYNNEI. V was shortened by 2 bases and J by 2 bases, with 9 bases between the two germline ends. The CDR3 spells CASSETGQNYGYTF. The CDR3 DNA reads TGTGCCAGCAGTGAAACCGGACAGAACTATGGCTACACCTTC.

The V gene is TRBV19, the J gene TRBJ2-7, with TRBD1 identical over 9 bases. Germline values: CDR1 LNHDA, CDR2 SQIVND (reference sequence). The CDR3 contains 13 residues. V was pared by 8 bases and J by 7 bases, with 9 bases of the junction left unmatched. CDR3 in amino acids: CASHGQGRPEQYF. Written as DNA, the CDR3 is TGTGCCAGTCACGGACAGGGGCGCCCTGAGCAGTACTTC.

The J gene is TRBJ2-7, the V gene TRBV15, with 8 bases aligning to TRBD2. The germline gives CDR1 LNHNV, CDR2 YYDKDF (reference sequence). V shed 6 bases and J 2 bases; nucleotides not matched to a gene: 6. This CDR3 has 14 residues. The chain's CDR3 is CATRAGRGAYEQYF. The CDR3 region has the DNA TGTGCCACCAGGGCGGGGCGGGGGGCCTACGAGCAGTACTTC. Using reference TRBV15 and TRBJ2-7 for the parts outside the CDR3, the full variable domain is DAMVIQNPRYQVTQFGKPVTLSCSQTLNHNVMYWYQQKSSQAPKLLFHYYDKDFNNEADTPDNFQSRRPNTSFCFLDIRSPGLGDTAMYLCATRAGRGAYEQYFGPGTRLTVT.

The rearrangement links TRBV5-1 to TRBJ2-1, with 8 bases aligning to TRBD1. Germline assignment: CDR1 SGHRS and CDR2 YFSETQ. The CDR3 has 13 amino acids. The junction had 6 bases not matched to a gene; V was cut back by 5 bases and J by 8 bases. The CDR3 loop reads CASSSGGLDEQFF. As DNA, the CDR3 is TGCGCCAGCAGTTCAGGGGGCCTGGATGAGCAGTTCTTC.

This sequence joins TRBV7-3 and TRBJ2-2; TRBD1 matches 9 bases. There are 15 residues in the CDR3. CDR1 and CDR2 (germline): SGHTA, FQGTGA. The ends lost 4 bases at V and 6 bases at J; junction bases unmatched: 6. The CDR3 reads CASSSTGGPAGELFF. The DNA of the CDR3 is TGTGCCAGCAGCTCGACAGGGGGACCGGCCGGGGAGCTGTTTTTT.

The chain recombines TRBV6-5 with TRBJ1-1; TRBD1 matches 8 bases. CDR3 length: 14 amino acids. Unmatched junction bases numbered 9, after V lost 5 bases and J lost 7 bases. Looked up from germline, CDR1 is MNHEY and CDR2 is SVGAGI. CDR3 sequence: CASSNHQQGVEAFF. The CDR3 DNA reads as TGTGCCAGCAGTAATCATCAACAGGGGGTTGAAGCTTTCTTT.

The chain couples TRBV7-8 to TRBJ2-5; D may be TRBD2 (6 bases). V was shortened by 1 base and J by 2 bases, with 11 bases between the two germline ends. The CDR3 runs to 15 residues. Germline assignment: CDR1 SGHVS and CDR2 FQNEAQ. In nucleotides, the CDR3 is TGTGCCAGCAGCTTAGAGGGGAGCGGGCAAGAGACCCAGTACTTC. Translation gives CASSLEGSGQETQYF.

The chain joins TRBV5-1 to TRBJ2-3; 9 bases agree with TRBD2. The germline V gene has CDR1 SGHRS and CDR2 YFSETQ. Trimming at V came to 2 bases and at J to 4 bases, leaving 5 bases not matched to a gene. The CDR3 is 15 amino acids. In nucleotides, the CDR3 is TGCGCCAGCAGCTTCGGACTAGCGAGCGCAGATACGCAGTATTTT. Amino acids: CASSFGLASADTQYF.

CDR3 in amino acids: CASSGSREKLFF. The CDR3 bases are TGCGCCAGCAGTGGAAGTAGAGAAAAACTGTTTTTT. The rearrangement uses TRBV10-2 and TRBJ1-4; unclear D gene. V shed 4 bases and J shed 8 bases, with 8 bases lying between them. Germline values: CDR1 WSHSY, CDR2 SAAADI. This CDR3 contains 12 residues.

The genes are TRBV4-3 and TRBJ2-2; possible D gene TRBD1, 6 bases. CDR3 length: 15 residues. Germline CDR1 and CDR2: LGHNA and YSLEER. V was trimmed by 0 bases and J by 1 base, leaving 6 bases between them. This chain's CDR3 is CASSQETGNTGELFF. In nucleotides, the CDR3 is TGCGCCAGCAGCCAAGAGACAGGGAACACCGGGGAGCTGTTTTTT.